The clone carrying this TCR beta chain was seen just once. This record belongs to a study of OX40 agonist ivuxolimab in advanced cancers. The CDR3 sequence is 14 residues long. The germline gives CDR1 SGHVS, CDR2 FQNEAQ. Trimming took off 4 bases at V and 6 bases at J, with 15 bases between the two ends. The data were produced by immunoSEQ multiplex PCR, yet TCRdb's version contains in-frame clones alone and is incomplete. Of just under 85,000 clones in the sample, less than 85% were seen once. Sequenced material: CD4+ or CD8+ T cells sorted from blood, taken in a trial of the OX40 agonist ivuxolimab. The sequence was obtained from an adult with an advanced solid tumor such as melanoma, head and neck, liver or kidney cancer. V is TRBV7-8 and J is TRBJ1-1; D remains ambiguous. The CDR3 sequence: CASSSGRGRPEAFF. The CDR3 nucleotides are TGTGCCAGCAGCTCAGGTCGTGGCAGGCCTGAAGCTTTCTTT.